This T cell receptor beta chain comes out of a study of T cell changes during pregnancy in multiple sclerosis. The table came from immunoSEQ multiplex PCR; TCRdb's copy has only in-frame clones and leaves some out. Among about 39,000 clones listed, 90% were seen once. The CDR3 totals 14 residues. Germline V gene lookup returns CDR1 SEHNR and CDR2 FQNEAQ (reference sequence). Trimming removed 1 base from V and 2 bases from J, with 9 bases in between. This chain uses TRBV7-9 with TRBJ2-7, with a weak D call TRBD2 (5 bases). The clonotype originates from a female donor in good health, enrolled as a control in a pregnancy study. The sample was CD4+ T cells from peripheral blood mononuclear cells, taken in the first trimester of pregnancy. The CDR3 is CASSLGSGTYEQYF. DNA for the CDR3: TGTGCCAGCAGCTTAGGTTCCGGGACCTACGAGCAGTACTTC.